This note documents a single T cell receptor (beta chain) sequence. The identical CDR3 is also encoded by other nucleotide sequences in the sample. Blood PBMC samples: pre-vaccination, two weeks post third vaccination, and at tumor progression. This sample stems from a study of glioma-infiltrating T cells after dendritic cell vaccination. Turning to the study itself: Treatment, given 2003 to 2012, was autologous tumor lysate-pulsed dendritic cell vaccination. Patients received three intradermal dendritic cell vaccine injections at biweekly intervals.

The PCR used 60 V beta and 13 J beta primers. Sequencing used immunoSEQ multiplex PCR; TCRdb keeps in-frame clones, though not all of them. The top ten clones hold about an eighth of a sample with 45,000 to 50,000 clones, roughly 85% of them seen once. CDR1 and CDR2 (germline): SGDLS, YYNGEE. Trimming removed 2 bases from V and 2 bases from J; junction bases left unmatched: 6. The length of the CDR3 is 17 residues. The sample was blood, taken before dendritic cell vaccination. The receptor's source is a human donor with glioblastoma. This chain connects TRBV9 to TRBJ2-3; 12 bases are shared with TRBD2. CDR3 nucleotide sequence: TGTGCCAGCAGCGTCCATGGACTAGCGGGGAACACAGATACGCAGTATTTT. Residues: CASSVHGLAGNTDTQYF.